This T cell receptor (beta chain) comes out of a study of blood T cell repertoires in COVID-19. Study as a whole: COVID-19 samples, acute and convalescent, were from the United States, Italy and Spain. Sources were T cells, B-cell-depleted T cells, or PBMCs; the material itself was cDNA or gDNA.

From germline, CDR1 is SGHVS and CDR2 FNYEAQ. The CDR3 runs 13 residues. V lost 1 base, J lost 7 bases, and 8 bases lay in between. As handled by the study authors: Amplification with reference gene primers provided the estimates of nucleated cell counts. The method was immunoSEQ multiplex PCR; TCRdb's version includes in-frame clones alone and lacks a portion of them. From that table come the V and J calls and clone size; the DNA was used to work out D and trimming. The table lists tens of thousands of clones, almost 90% of them singletons. The clonotype comes from a human donor in a cohort sampled during active COVID-19. Sequencing used peripheral blood. This chain links TRBV7-6 with TRBJ2-1, with a tentative D call TRBD2 (5 bases). The DNA of the CDR3 is TGTGCCAGCAGCTTAGGGACTTTGAATGAGCAGTTCTTC. It specifies CASSLGTLNEQFF.